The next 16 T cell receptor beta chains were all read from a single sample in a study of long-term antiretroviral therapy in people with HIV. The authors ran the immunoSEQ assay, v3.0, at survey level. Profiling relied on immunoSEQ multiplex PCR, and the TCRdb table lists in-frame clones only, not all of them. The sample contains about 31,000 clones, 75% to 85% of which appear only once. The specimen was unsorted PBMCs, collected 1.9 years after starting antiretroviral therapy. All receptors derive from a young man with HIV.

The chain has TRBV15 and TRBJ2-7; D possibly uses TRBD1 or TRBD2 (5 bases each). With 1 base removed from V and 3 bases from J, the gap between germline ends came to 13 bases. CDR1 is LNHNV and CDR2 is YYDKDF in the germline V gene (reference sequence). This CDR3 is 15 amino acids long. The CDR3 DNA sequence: TGTGCCACCAGCAGAGTTCGGGGCCACATCTACGAGCAGTACTTC. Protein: CATSRVRGHIYEQYF.

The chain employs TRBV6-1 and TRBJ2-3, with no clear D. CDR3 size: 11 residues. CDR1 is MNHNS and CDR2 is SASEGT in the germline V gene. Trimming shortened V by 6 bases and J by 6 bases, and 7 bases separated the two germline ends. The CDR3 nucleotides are TGTGCCAGCAGGGATTTTGATACGCAGTATTTT. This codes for CASRDFDTQYF.

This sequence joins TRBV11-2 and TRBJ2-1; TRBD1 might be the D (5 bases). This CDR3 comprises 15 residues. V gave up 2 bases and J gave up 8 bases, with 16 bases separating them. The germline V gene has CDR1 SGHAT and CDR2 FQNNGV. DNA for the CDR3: TGTGCCAGCAGCTTAAGAAGCAGGGTGCATGATGAGCAGTTCTTC. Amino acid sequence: CASSLRSRVHDEQFF.

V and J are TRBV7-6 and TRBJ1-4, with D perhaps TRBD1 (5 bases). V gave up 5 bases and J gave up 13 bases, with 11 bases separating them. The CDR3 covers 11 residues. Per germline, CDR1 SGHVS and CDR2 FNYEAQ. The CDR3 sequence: CASSAGTLLFF. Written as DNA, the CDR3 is TGTGCCAGCAGCGCCGGGACTTTACTGTTTTTT.

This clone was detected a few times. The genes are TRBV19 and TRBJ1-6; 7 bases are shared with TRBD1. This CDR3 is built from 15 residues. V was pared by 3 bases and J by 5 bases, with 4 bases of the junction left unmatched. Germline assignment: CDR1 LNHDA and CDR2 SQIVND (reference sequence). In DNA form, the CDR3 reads TGTGCCAGTAGTATCCAAACAGGGGATAATTCACCCCTCCACTTT. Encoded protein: CASSIQTGDNSPLHF.

The CDR3 DNA reads as TGTGCCAGCTCACGTACCCAGGGATCGTCCTACAATGAGCAGTTCTTC. Its translation is CASSRTQGSSYNEQFF. The V and J genes are TRBV18 and TRBJ2-1; TRBD1 is a possible D gene (5 bases). Trimming cost V 4 bases and J 1 base, with 14 bases left between them. This CDR3 spans 16 amino acids. CDR1 and CDR2 from the germline V gene are KGHSH and LQKENI.

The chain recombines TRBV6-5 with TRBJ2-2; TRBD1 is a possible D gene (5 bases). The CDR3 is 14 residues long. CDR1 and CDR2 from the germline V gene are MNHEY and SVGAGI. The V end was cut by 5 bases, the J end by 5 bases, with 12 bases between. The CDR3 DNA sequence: TGTGCCAGCAGTGCAGGACACGGGACCGGGGAGCTGTTTTTT. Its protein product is CASSAGHGTGELFF.

The CDR3 DNA is TGTGCCAGCAGGAAACCGGGACAGGGGTTCTATGGCTACACCTTC. As protein: CASRKPGQGFYGYTF. This chain connects TRBV2 to TRBJ1-2, with 10 nucleotides matching TRBD1. Losses at the gene ends were 6 bases for V and 4 bases for J; bases not matched to a gene: 8. The germline V gene has CDR1 SNHLY and CDR2 FYNNEI. CDR3 length: 15 amino acids.

The CDR3 bases are TGTGCCAGCTCATCCAACTTGGGACAAAGCTACAATGAGCAGTTCTTC. Its protein is CASSSNLGQSYNEQFF. The chain employs TRBV18 and TRBJ2-1; weak D call: TRBD1 (6 bases). Germline loops: CDR1 KGHSH, CDR2 LQKENI. The CDR3 has 16 amino acids. Trimming took off 5 bases at V and 3 bases at J, with 17 bases between the two ends.

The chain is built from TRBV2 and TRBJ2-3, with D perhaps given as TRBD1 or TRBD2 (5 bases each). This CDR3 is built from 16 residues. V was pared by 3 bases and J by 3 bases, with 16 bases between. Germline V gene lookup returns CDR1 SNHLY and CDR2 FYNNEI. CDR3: CASSDLGRKTTDTQYF. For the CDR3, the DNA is TGTGCCAGCAGTGATTTGGGACGTAAGACTACAGATACGCAGTATTTT.

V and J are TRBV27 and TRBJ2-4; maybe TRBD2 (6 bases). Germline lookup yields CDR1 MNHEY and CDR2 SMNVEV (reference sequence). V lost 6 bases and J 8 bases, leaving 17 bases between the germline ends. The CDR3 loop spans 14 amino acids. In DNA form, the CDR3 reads TGTGCCAGCAGGGTCGGTCGGAGGGTCTACATTCAGTACTTC. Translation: CASRVGRRVYIQYF.

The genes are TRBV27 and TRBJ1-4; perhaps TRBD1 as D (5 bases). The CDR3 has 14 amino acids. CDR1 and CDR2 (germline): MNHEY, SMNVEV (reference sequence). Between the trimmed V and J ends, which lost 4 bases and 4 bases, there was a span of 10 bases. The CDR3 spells CASSSWQGNEKLFF. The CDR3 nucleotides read TGTGCCAGCAGTTCCTGGCAGGGTAATGAAAAACTGTTTTTT.

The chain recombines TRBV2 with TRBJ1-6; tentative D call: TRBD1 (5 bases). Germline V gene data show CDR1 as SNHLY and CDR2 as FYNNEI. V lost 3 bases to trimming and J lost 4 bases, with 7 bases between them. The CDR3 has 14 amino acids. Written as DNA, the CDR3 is TGTGCCAGCAGTGAGGGACGGTATAATTCACCCCTCCACTTT. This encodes CASSEGRYNSPLHF.

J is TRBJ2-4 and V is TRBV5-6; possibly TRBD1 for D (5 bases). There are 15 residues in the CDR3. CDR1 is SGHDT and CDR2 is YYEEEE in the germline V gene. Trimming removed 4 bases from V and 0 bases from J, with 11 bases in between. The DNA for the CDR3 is TGTGCCAGCAGCCAGACAGCGCTAGCCAAAAACATTCAGTACTTC. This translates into CASSQTALAKNIQYF.

The CDR3 coding sequence is TGTGCCAGCAGCCTAACGGGACAGGGTAAAGGCTACGAGCAGTACTTC. It encodes CASSLTGQGKGYEQYF. The V call is TRBV28, the J call TRBJ2-7; 9 bases line up with TRBD1. This CDR3 region has 16 residues. V gave up 6 bases and J gave up 3 bases; unmatched junction bases: 12. The germline CDR1 and CDR2 sequences are MDHEN and SYDVKM.

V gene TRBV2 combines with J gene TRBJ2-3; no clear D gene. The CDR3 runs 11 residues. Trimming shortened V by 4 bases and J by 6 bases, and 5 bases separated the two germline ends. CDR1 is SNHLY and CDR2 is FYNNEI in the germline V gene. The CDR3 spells CASSGMDTQYF. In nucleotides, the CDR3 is TGTGCCAGCAGTGGAATGGATACGCAGTATTTT.